Shown below are 21 T cell receptor beta chains from a single sample sequenced in a study of long-term antiretroviral therapy in people with HIV. Survey level was the resolution at which the v3.0 immunoSEQ assay ran. The repertoire was sequenced with immunoSEQ multiplex PCR; TCRdb's copy has only in-frame clones and lacks some. Of some 21,000 clones detected, around 87% appear once; the ten largest clones hold around 8.3%. The sample consisted of unsorted PBMCs, taken 0.2 years before starting antiretroviral therapy. These receptors originate from a man aged 18 to 35 with HIV.

The rearrangement links TRBV7-9 to TRBJ2-7; no definite D call. The CDR3 totals 11 residues. The germline CDR1 and CDR2 sequences are SEHNR and FQNEAQ (reference sequence). V was clipped by 6 bases and J by 3 bases, with 6 bases between them. The CDR3 spells CASSSLYEQYF. CDR3 nucleotides: TGTGCCAGCAGTAGCCTCTACGAGCAGTACTTC.

This clone was counted between two and nine times. V and J are TRBV5-4 and TRBJ1-1; possible D gene TRBD1, 5 bases. Germline assignment: CDR1 SGHNT and CDR2 YYREEE (reference sequence). The CDR3 sequence is 15 residues long. Trimming left V 3 bases short and J 4 bases short, with 16 bases between. CDR3 region: CASSYSGALLTEAFF. The CDR3, as DNA: TGTGCCAGCAGCTACAGTGGGGCCCTCCTCACTGAAGCTTTCTTT.

This chain connects TRBV6-5 to TRBJ1-1, with 8 positions matching TRBD1. V shed 9 bases, J shed 7 bases, and the junction held 4 bases outside the gene matches. Looked up from germline, CDR1 is MNHEY and CDR2 is SVGAGI. The CDR3 is made up of 11 amino acids. The CDR3 sequence: CASQGANEAFF. The CDR3 region has the DNA TGTGCCAGTCAGGGGGCGAATGAAGCTTTCTTT.

The V call is TRBV11-2, the J call TRBJ1-1, with 7 positions matching TRBD1. The CDR3 sequence is 16 residues long. CDR1 is SGHAT and CDR2 is FQNNGV in the germline V gene. With 10 bases clipped from V and 0 bases from J, the junction kept 14 bases outside the gene matches. The CDR3 sequence: CATSTGAGRMNTEAFF. The CDR3 DNA sequence: TGTGCCACCTCCACAGGGGCCGGTCGAATGAACACTGAAGCTTTCTTT.

This clone came up a few times. The chain is built from TRBV7-6 and TRBJ2-5; TRBD1 might be the D (5 bases). This CDR3 has 14 amino acids. CDR1 SGHVS and CDR2 FNYEAQ come from the germline V gene. V lost 3 bases, J lost 4 bases, and 12 bases lay in between. DNA for the CDR3: TGTGCCAGCAGCTTGACACAAGGGGCAGAGACCCAGTACTTC. Protein: CASSLTQGAETQYF.

The rearrangement uses TRBV2 and TRBJ2-1; no clear D gene. The ends were cut back, 11 bases at V and 7 bases at J, with 12 bases in the middle. The CDR3 contains 11 residues. Germline V gives CDR1 SNHLY, CDR2 FYNNEI. The CDR3 loop is CACELVNEQFF. CDR3 DNA: TGTGCCTGCGAGCTTGTTAATGAGCAGTTCTTC.

V and J are TRBV6-1 and TRBJ2-7, with a possible D match to TRBD1 (5 bases). The length of the CDR3 is 16 residues. Germline CDR1 is MNHNS and CDR2 is SASEGT. Trimming cost V 0 bases and J 3 bases, with 15 bases left between them. The CDR3 loop is CASSEASDQGVYEQYF. The CDR3 nucleotides are TGTGCCAGCAGTGAAGCGTCCGATCAGGGTGTCTACGAGCAGTACTTC.

V is TRBV4-3 and J is TRBJ2-2; D remains unclear. The CDR3 is 16 residues long. From germline, CDR1 is LGHNA and CDR2 YSLEER. V was shortened by 0 bases and J by 1 base, with 9 bases between the two germline ends. CDR3 sequence reads: CASSQEAGLNTGELFF. CDR3 nucleotide sequence: TGCGCCAGCAGCCAAGAGGCAGGCCTGAACACCGGGGAGCTGTTTTTT.

This sequence joins TRBV5-4 and TRBJ2-7; D remains unclear. V was trimmed by 3 bases and J by 0 bases, leaving 10 bases between them. The CDR3 is 14 residues long. Germline lookup yields CDR1 SGHNT and CDR2 YYREEE (reference sequence). CDR3 nucleotide sequence: TGTGCCAGCAGCTCATATAGAAACTCCTACGAGCAGTACTTC. Encoded protein: CASSSYRNSYEQYF.

This clone has just one count. The chain recombines TRBV29-1 with TRBJ1-5; weak D call: TRBD1 (5 bases). The CDR3 loop spans 13 amino acids. Per the germline V gene, CDR1 is SQVTM and CDR2 is ANQGSEA. Trimming left V 4 bases short and J 6 bases short, with 13 bases between. The CDR3 DNA follows: TGCAGCGTTGTGGGGACCGTCGGTCAGCCCCAGCATTTT. It is translated as CSVVGTVGQPQHF.

The V and J genes are TRBV6-6 and TRBJ1-1; D perhaps matches TRBD1 (6 bases). The V and J ends lost 2 bases and 11 bases respectively, with 21 bases between them. The CDR3 consists of 15 residues. CDR1 MNHNY and CDR2 SVGAGI come from the germline V gene (reference sequence). Here the CDR3 reads CASSYGDRRLNGAFF. The CDR3 DNA reads TGTGCCAGCAGTTACGGCGACAGGCGTTTGAATGGGGCTTTCTTT.

The CDR3 sequence: CASSRSVEETQYF. CDR3 nucleotides: TGTGCCAGCAGCCGTTCCGTGGAAGAGACCCAGTACTTC. The chain recombines TRBV7-9 with TRBJ2-5; the D is unclear. The CDR3 has 13 amino acids. Trimming cost V 5 bases and J 3 bases, with 10 bases left between them. CDR1 is SEHNR and CDR2 is FQNEAQ in the germline V gene (reference sequence).

The CDR3 DNA reads as TGTGCCAGCAGGGACACCCGGGGCACTGAAGCTTTCTTT. Translation gives CASRDTRGTEAFF. The chain recombines TRBV2 with TRBJ1-1, with a weak D call TRBD1 (5 bases). Germline V gene sequence: CDR1 SNHLY, CDR2 FYNNEI. The CDR3 extends over 13 amino acids. Deletions cut 6 bases from V and 4 bases from J, with 12 bases between.

The chain uses TRBV5-4 and TRBJ2-1; D might be TRBD1 (6 bases). Trimming removed 1 base from V and 6 bases from J, with 20 bases in between. Germline lookup yields CDR1 SGHNT and CDR2 YYREEE (reference sequence). This CDR3 comprises 17 residues. The CDR3 DNA is TGTGCCAGCAGCTTGTCTCCGGTACAGGGTCCTCCCAATGAGCAGTTCTTC. Amino acid sequence: CASSLSPVQGPPNEQFF. Complete variable domain (other parts from reference TRBV5-4 and TRBJ2-1): ETGVTQSPTHLIKTRGQQVTLRCSSQSGHNTVSWYQQALGQGPQFIFQYYREEENGRGNFPPRFSGLQFPNYSSELNVNALELDDSALYLCASSLSPVQGPPNEQFFGPGTRLTVL.

This chain links TRBV27 with TRBJ1-2; D is ambiguous. Trimming removed 3 bases at V and 3 bases at J, with 11 bases between. The CDR3 runs 14 residues. Germline V gene lookup returns CDR1 MNHEY and CDR2 SMNVEV (reference sequence). CDR3 sequence reads: CASSLGSDYYGYTF. CDR3 in DNA: TGTGCCAGCAGTTTGGGCAGCGACTACTATGGCTACACCTTC.

This chain uses TRBV6-1 with TRBJ2-7; 12 bases map to TRBD2. Germline V gene lookup returns CDR1 MNHNS and CDR2 SASEGT. The length of the CDR3 is 13 residues. The junction had 3 bases not matched to a gene; V was cut back by 6 bases and J by 6 bases. DNA of the CDR3: TGTGCCAGCAGGGCTAGCGGGGGGGTCGAGCAGTACTTC. Translating it yields CASRASGGVEQYF.

The chain carries TRBV6-5 and TRBJ1-1; weak D call: TRBD1 (5 bases). V was clipped by 2 bases and J by 4 bases, with 11 bases between them. This CDR3 has 14 residues. Germline V CDR1 and CDR2: MNHEY, SVGAGI. The CDR3 region is CASSYPGGATEAFF. CDR3 DNA: TGTGCCAGCAGTTACCCCGGGGGAGCCACTGAAGCTTTCTTT.

This clone was counted between two and nine times. The chain joins TRBV2 to TRBJ2-5; 7 nucleotides line up with TRBD2. Germline trimming cut 6 bases from V and 2 bases from J; bases unmatched to any gene: 9. The germline V gene encodes CDR1 SNHLY and CDR2 FYNNEI. CDR3 length: 15 amino acids. DNA of the CDR3: TGTGCCAGCAGGACGACTAGCAGCCTACAAGAGACCCAGTACTTC. Protein sequence: CASRTTSSLQETQYF.

V and J are TRBV28 and TRBJ2-2, with TRBD1 as a possible D gene (5 bases). CDR1 is MDHEN, CDR2 SYDVKM, per germline. The CDR3 is made up of 16 amino acids. Trimming cost V 6 bases and J 1 base, with 15 bases left between them. CDR3 sequence (DNA): TGTGCCAGCAGCTACCCAGAGACAGAGAACACCGGGGAGCTGTTTTTT. This gives the protein CASSYPETENTGELFF.

The chain carries TRBV6-5 and TRBJ1-3; D may be TRBD1 (5 bases). Trimming shortened V by 7 bases and J by 6 bases, and 13 bases separated the two germline ends. The length of the CDR3 is 13 residues. Germline V gives CDR1 MNHEY, CDR2 SVGAGI. This CDR3 reads CASKGHPENTIYF. CDR3 in DNA: TGTGCCAGCAAGGGGCACCCCGAAAACACCATATATTTT.

This clone is large in the sample. J is TRBJ1-2 and V is TRBV27, with D possibly matching TRBD1 (5 bases). Trimming shortened V by 0 bases and J by 5 bases, and 13 bases separated the two germline ends. This CDR3 has 15 amino acids. Per the germline V gene, CDR1 is MNHEY and CDR2 is SMNVEV (reference sequence). CDR3 DNA: TGTGCCAGCAGTTTATCGGTCAGGACACCTTATGGCTACACCTTC. Translated: CASSLSVRTPYGYTF.